This TCR beta chain came from a study of cytomegalovirus exposure and HLA in healthy donors (dated by TCRdb to between 2016 and 2019). With regard to the full study: An earlier analysis of about 530 of the donors reported under 300 Gb of sequence data and around 110 million unique TCR beta sequences obtained from around 170 million T cells. An early release covering 550 to 650 HLA-typed donors comprised 250 to 350 gigabases of sequencing data and around 80 million unique TCR sequences. Among the 398 genotyped donors, around 81% belonged to the genetic ancestry cluster associated with self-reported Caucasian donors. The study aimed to test whether signatures of past pathogen exposure could be identified by cataloging public T cell receptors. The T cell repertoires of 550 to 850 subjects were profiled by immunosequencing and related to cytomegalovirus serostatus. Along with the roughly 700-subject first cohort, a separate validation cohort of 120 different subjects was used. The study combined high-throughput TCR immunosequencing, statistical association of individual TCRs with disease status, and machine learning to predict cytomegalovirus infection status. A later analysis re-examined previously published TCR beta repertoires from more than 550 donors and added high-resolution HLA genotyping to investigate patterns of TCR occurrence. The later analysis used no new phenotypic data to find candidate immune exposures, relying instead on TCR beta sequences and their occurrence across donors. In an earlier analysis of 500 to 650 of the donors, high-throughput TCR beta sequencing was used to judge whether each TCR beta V gene segment behaved as functional or pseudogenic. Donor age, sex, ethnicity and CMV serostatus were compiled together with the repertoire data. In a later genetic analysis, genome-wide SNP genotypes for about three fifths of the roughly 670 donors were used, and that subset was treated as a discovery cohort. Every discovery cohort repertoire had been produced on one sequencing platform. HLA typing included class I and class II loci at four-digit resolution. Typing coverage differed by locus: A, B, C, DRB1 and DQB1 were typed in roughly 629-630 donors, DQA1 in 500 to 550, DPA1 in some 600, and DPB1 in 450 to 490. A handful of DR-DQ haplotypes were handled as single units for association and clustering because linkage in the cohort was strong. Among some 400 genotyped donors of the cohort, an average of around 250,000 unique TCR beta nucleotide sequences was sequenced per donor, of which 15% to 20% were non-productive.

CDR1 and CDR2 were assigned from the germline V gene as SQVTM and ANQGSEA. V loses 6 bases, J loses 1 base, and the germline ends lie 10 bases apart. Counted from cysteine to phenylalanine, this CDR3 has 13 amino acids. Kept here is only the CDR3 DNA, which spans 39 bases and is read in frame from base 1. Library preparation was by the immunoSEQ multiplex PCR assay. The multiplex PCR relied on a mix of 60 forward primers for TCR Vbeta segments and 13 reverse primers for TCR Jbeta segments. The CDR3 region of rearranged TCR beta genes was amplified from genomic DNA by a multiplex PCR assay. The Illumina HiSeq System was used to sequence the amplified TCR beta libraries as 87-base-pair reads. Under the source paper's analysis protocol: A later analysis counted tens of millions of unique TCR beta chains across the roughly 700 repertoires, and around 9.9 million of these chains were shared by at least two donors. To remove PCR and sequencing errors, raw reads were error-corrected and collapsed into unique sequences using a nearest-neighbor algorithm that merged closely related sequences. To assign V, D and J gene segments, CDR3 sequences were aligned to IMGT reference sequences. Each retained sequence needed at least a six-nucleotide match to both a V gene segment and a J gene segment. Rearrangements were classified as productive when the CDR3 lacked stop codons and remained in frame with V and J, and all other rearrangements were classified as non-productive. CDR3 was defined according to IMGT convention as the region running from the second conserved V-encoded cysteine to the conserved J-encoded phenylalanine. Sequences without an unambiguous match to a single V gene segment were excluded from the earlier analysis of over 500 of the donors. In an earlier analysis of 587 of the donors, a V segment was called functional when productive rearrangements were above 56.7%, and segregating when the standard deviation between donors exceeded 5%. A statistical classification framework was developed to diagnose cytomegalovirus status using the catalog of TCR beta chain sequences. In a later analysis, V and J genes were assigned by comparing TCR nucleotide sequences against IMGT/GENE-DB human TR gene sequences. Using the TCRdist pipeline, a later analysis assigned CDR3 sequences along with most-parsimonious VDJ recombination scenarios. In a later analysis, each TCR beta chain was defined by its CDR3 amino acid sequence together with its V-gene family, and reads lacking a unique V-gene family were excluded. To address suspected cross-contamination and a sequencing artifact, a later analysis removed 592 highly shared, low-generation-probability nucleotide sequences. In a later analysis, a clonal expansion index was calculated for each public chain from normalized within-repertoire ranks of inferred template counts. In a later analysis, generation probabilities were computed using a VDJ recombination model fitted to out-of-frame rearrangements, and the results were checked against IGoR. Hypergeometric tests were used in a later analysis to score TCR-TCR, TCR-HLA and TCR-CMV co-occurrence, with a repertoire-size bias correction applied to the TCR pairs. A later analysis estimated false discovery rates by permuting HLA or CMV assignments 20 times. In a later analysis, co-occurring TCRs were grouped using DBSCAN, with TCRdist sequence similarity added in when clustering inside HLA-allele-positive subsets. For co-occurrence clustering, repertoires with fewer than 30,000 or more than 120,000 public chains were excluded, along with about five repertoires with anomalous nucleotide sharing. The clones in this table, taken by TCRdb from immuneACCESS, are in-frame only. Not every clone is retained; where verified, under half of the shortfall comes from an unresolved V gene, and the cause of the rest is unknown. The D gene and trimming were derived from the DNA, and the V and J assignments and clone size from that table. The sample has about 130,000 clones on record, roughly four fifths of them singletons. About 1.7% of the sample is held by the ten biggest clonotypes.

The cohort was made up of 666 healthy bone marrow donors. At the time of sampling, every cohort member was nominally healthy, though immune exposures that went unrecorded were likely present. The donor tested CMV seronegative, placing the donor among the 350 or so seronegative members of the cohort. A peripheral blood sample was collected from each donor, and TCR beta sequencing was performed on peripheral blood mononuclear cells. The Qiagen DNeasy Blood Extraction Kit was used to extract genomic DNA from the blood cell samples. Remarks on this clone: Its target antigen remains unknown. No much larger clone is present one base from it, and per-base qualities are unavailable.

Overall study outcomes, separate from this receptor: According to a later analysis, most CMV-associated TCR beta chains appeared to be HLA-restricted, and the HLA associations seemed to be driven largely by CMV exposure. A later genetic analysis associated a missense DCLRE1C variant with V-gene and J-gene trimming of TCR beta chains, and an independent cohort replicated the association. In vitro tests confirmed that a few of the cytomegalovirus-associated TCR beta chains recognize cytomegalovirus antigens. For the cohort, immune exposure information was limited to CMV serostatus. Across donors, most TCR sequences were observed very rarely, whereas some public TCRs were present in many individuals. In a later analysis, HLA-associated TCR beta chains showed more clonal expansion and lower generation probabilities than non-associated chains that were equally common. In both the original and validation cohorts, the classifier was reported to diagnose cytomegalovirus status with high specificity and sensitivity. An earlier analysis of approximately 540 of the donors showed that most TCR beta V segments appeared in productive rearrangements either about 87% or about 30% of the time, which broadly matched IMGT annotations. A group of highly shared sequence variants was considered likely to be a technical artifact of the sequencing pipeline. According to a later analysis, TCR association rates differed among HLA loci, with DRB1 alleles showing the most associated TCRs and HLA-C alleles showing the fewest. This cohort had only TCR beta chains sequenced, and the lack of alpha or paired-chain data limited which features could be detected. Correlated functional status among segregating V segments might be attributable to linkage disequilibrium, but an unknown experimental factor could not be ruled out. The authors suggested that the approach could potentially be generalized to other disease states and immunological phenotypes. In a later analysis, several top co-occurrence clusters were reported to appear linked to parvovirus B19, influenza, CMV and Epstein-Barr virus. A further reported finding was that TCR beta sequences accurately predicted the HLA-A and HLA-B alleles for most subjects in the first cohort. When HLA alleles, especially DR and DQ, strongly co-occurred, TCR associations were difficult to assign to individual alleles. In a later analysis, about 17,000 TCR beta sequences were associated with specific HLA alleles at a false discovery rate of 0.05. Sequencing depth was assumed to be roughly uniform across donors in the presence/absence analyses, though that assumption may not hold. The 87-base-pair reads could not distinguish some IMGT-functional V segments, including TRBV6-2 and TRBV6-3, so those segments were excluded. The study gave a list of about 170 TCR beta chains associated with cytomegalovirus. Because HLA typing was unavailable for some donors at each locus, only the typed subset was used in association tests. A later genetic analysis reported fewer N-insertions in productive TCRs among donors in an Asian-associated ancestry cluster than the approximately 670-donor mean. Roughly 17 rarely observed V segments, including chromosome 9 orphons, were excluded from the earlier analysis of about 600 of the donors because counts were too low.

What was sequenced was PBMCs. Recombination joined TRBV29-1 with TRBJ1-5; confidence is insufficient to name the D gene. The sequence was obtained from a woman between 45 and 60 years old in good health and CMV-seronegative. The encoded CDR3 is CSVGTASNQPQHF. The sequence in DNA is TGCAGCGTCGGAACAGCCAGCAATCAGCCCCAGCATTTT.